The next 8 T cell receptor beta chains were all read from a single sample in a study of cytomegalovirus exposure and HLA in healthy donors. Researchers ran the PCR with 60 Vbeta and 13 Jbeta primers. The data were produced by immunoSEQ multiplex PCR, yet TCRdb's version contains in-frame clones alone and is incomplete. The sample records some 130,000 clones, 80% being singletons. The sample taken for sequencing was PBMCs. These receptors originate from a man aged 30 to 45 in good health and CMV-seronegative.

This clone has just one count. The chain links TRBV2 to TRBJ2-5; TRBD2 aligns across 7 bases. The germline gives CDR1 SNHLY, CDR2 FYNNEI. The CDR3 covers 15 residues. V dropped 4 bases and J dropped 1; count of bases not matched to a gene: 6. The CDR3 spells CASSGLAASQETQYF. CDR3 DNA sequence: TGTGCCAGCAGTGGTCTAGCGGCCTCCCAAGAGACCCAGTACTTC.

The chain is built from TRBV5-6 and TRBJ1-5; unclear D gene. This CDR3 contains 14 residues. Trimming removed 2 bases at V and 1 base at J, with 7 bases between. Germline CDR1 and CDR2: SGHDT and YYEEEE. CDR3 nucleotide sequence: TGTGCCAGCAGCTTAATCTCGAGCAATCAGCCCCAGCATTTT. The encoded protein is CASSLISSNQPQHF.

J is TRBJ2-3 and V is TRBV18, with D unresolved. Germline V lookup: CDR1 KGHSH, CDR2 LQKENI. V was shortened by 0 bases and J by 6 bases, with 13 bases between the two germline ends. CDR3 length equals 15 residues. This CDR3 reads CASSPPGQLGDTQYF. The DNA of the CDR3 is TGTGCCAGCTCACCACCCGGTCAACTGGGCGATACGCAGTATTTT.

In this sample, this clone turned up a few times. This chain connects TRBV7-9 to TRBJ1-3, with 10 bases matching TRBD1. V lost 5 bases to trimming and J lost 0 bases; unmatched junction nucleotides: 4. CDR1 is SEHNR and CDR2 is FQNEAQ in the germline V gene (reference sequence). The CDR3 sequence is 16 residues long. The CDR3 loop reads CASSEGQGISGNTIYF. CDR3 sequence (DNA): TGTGCCAGCAGCGAGGGACAGGGGATCTCTGGAAACACCATATATTTT.

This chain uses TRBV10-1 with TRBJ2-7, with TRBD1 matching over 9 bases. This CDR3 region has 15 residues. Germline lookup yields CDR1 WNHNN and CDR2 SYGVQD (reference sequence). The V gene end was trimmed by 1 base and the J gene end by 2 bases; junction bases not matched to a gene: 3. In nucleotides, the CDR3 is TGCGCCAGCAGTGAGTGGGACAGGGATCCCTACGAGCAGTACTTC. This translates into CASSEWDRDPYEQYF.

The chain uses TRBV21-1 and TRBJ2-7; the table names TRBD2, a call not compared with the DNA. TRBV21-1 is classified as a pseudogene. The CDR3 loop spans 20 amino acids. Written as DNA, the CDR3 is TGTGCCAGCGACGTCCCGGGACGGGGGATCATTAGCGGCAGCTCCTACGAGCAGTACTTC. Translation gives CASDVPGRGIISGSSYEQYF.

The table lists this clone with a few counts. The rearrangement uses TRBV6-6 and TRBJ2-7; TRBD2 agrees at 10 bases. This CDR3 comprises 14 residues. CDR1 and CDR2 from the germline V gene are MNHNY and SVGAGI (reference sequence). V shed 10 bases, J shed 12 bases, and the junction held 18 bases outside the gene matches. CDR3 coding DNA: TGTGCCACCCACGTTGGGTTTTCTAGCGGGAGTCGGTACTTC. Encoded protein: CATHVGFSSGSRYF.

CDR3 in amino acids: CASSQVGDSRPGLFF. Here the CDR3 DNA reads TGTGCCAGCAGCCAAGTAGGTGACAGTCGGCCCGGGCTGTTTTTT. The chain has TRBV14 and TRBJ1-4, with D possibly matching TRBD1 (5 bases). Germline CDR1 and CDR2: SGHDN and FVKESK. The V end lost 1 base, the J end lost 14 bases, and 20 bases lay between the germline ends. The CDR3 extends over 15 amino acids.